A selection of T cell receptor beta chains follows, all from one sample in a study of OX40 agonist ivuxolimab in advanced cancers. Sequencing used immunoSEQ multiplex PCR; TCRdb keeps in-frame clones, though not all of them. The top ten hold over 9% of the sample, which has approximately 48,000 clones, around nine tenths seen once. The sequencing here drew on CD4+ or CD8+ T cells sorted from blood, taken in a trial of the OX40 agonist ivuxolimab. These receptors were taken from an adult with an advanced solid tumor such as melanoma, head and neck, liver or kidney cancer. Both conserved end residues are part of each CDR3. Fields, in order: CDR3 protein, CDR3 DNA, D gene, clone size, J gene, V gene. The D gene is left open where the match is weak. Clone size is stated in some rows and not others, as once, few, many or a class when expanded.

CASSLTSSYEQYF | TGTGCCAGCAGTTTGACTAGCTCCTACGAGCAGTACTTC | - | - | TRBJ2-7 | TRBV27
CAWSPGILDEQFF | TGTGCCTGGAGCCCGGGGATTTTGGATGAGCAGTTCTTC | - | - | TRBJ2-1 | TRBV30
CASGQSGAAYEQYF | TGTGCAAGTGGGCAGTCAGGGGCGGCCTACGAGCAGTACTTC | - | - | TRBJ2-7 | TRBV7-9
CASSFGTGNYGYTF | TGTGCCAGCAGTTTCGGGACAGGGAACTATGGCTACACCTTC | TRBD1 | - | TRBJ1-2 | TRBV28
CASSLRLAGYNEQFF | TGTGCCAGCAGCTTGCGGCTAGCGGGGTACAATGAGCAGTTCTTC | TRBD2 | few | TRBJ2-1 | TRBV5-8
CASSQAWDPGELFF | TGCGCCAGCAGCCAAGCTTGGGATCCCGGGGAGCTGTTTTTT | - | - | TRBJ2-2 | TRBV4-3
CASSMIGERDEAFF | TGTGCCAGTAGTATGATAGGGGAGAGGGATGAAGCTTTCTTT | - | - | TRBJ1-1 | TRBV19
CASRDRGLRSYNEQFF | TGTGCCAGCCGGGACAGGGGGCTACGCTCCTACAATGAGCAGTTCTTC | TRBD1 | few | TRBJ2-1 | TRBV27
CASSLGQIYGYTF | TGTGCCAGCAGCTTGGGGCAGATCTATGGCTACACCTTC | - | - | TRBJ1-2 | TRBV5-8
CASSPLWPGITEAFF | TGCGCCAGCAGCCCCCTTTGGCCGGGAATCACTGAAGCTTTCTTT | - | - | TRBJ1-1 | TRBV4-3
CASSSFRDRAYEQYF | TGTGCCAGCAGTTCGTTCCGGGACAGAGCCTACGAGCAGTACTTC | TRBD1 | - | TRBJ2-7 | TRBV27
CASSVGESYNEQFF | TGTGCCAGCAGCGTAGGGGAATCCTACAATGAGCAGTTCTTC | - | - | TRBJ2-1 | TRBV9
CASSLVPGTRRQETQYF | TGTGCCAGCAGCTTAGTCCCCGGGACAAGAAGACAAGAGACCCAGTACTTC | - | - | TRBJ2-5 | TRBV7-9
CASNYRGAYEQYF | TGTGCCAGCAACTACAGGGGAGCCTACGAGCAGTACTTC | TRBD1 | - | TRBJ2-7 | TRBV6-5
CASSRDRGPYEQYF | TGTGCCAGCAGCCGGGACAGGGGACCCTACGAGCAGTACTTC | TRBD1 | - | TRBJ2-7 | TRBV14
CASSPRDSVYNEQFF | TGTGCCAGCAGCCCCCGGGACAGCGTCTACAATGAGCAGTTCTTC | TRBD1 | - | TRBJ2-1 | TRBV14
CASSVGGLNTEAFF | TGTGCCAGCAGCGTAGGGGGATTGAACACTGAAGCTTTCTTT | - | - | TRBJ1-1 | TRBV7-8
CASSAPGLSITGELFF | TGTGCCAGCAGCGCACCGGGACTAAGTATCACCGGGGAGCTGTTTTTT | TRBD2 | - | TRBJ2-2 | TRBV9
CASSVGPEQFF | TGTGCCAGCAGCGTAGGGCCAGAGCAGTTCTTC | - | - | TRBJ2-1 | TRBV9
CALTNRDYGGYEQYF | TGTGCCTTAACGAACCGGGACTACGGGGGGTACGAGCAGTACTTC | TRBD2 | - | TRBJ2-7 | TRBV30
CASSLARGTHEQYF | TGTGCCAGCAGTCTTGCCAGGGGGACCCACGAGCAGTACTTC | TRBD1 | once | TRBJ2-7 | TRBV27
CASSLTGGLSYEQYF | TGTGCCAGCAGCTTGACAGGGGGTCTCTCCTACGAGCAGTACTTC | TRBD1 | - | TRBJ2-7 | TRBV7-9
CSVYTGGLYGYTF | TGCAGCGTTTATACAGGGGGTCTCTATGGCTACACCTTC | TRBD1 | - | TRBJ1-2 | TRBV29-1
CAGETSGGAVTDTQYF | TGTGCCGGAGAGACTAGCGGGGGGGCAGTGACAGATACGCAGTATTTT | TRBD2 | - | TRBJ2-3 | TRBV5-4
CASSPNALTGELFF | TGTGCCAGCAGCCCGAATGCACTCACCGGGGAGCTGTTTTTT | - | - | TRBJ2-2 | TRBV6-4
CASSPGLLPDTQYF | TGCGCCAGCAGCCCCGGACTTCTTCCAGATACGCAGTATTTT | - | - | TRBJ2-3 | TRBV4-3
CASSATSGSSDTQYF | TGTGCCAGCAGCGCTACTAGCGGGAGTTCAGATACGCAGTATTTT | TRBD2 | - | TRBJ2-3 | TRBV6-1
CASSGPRAGIEGKLFF | TGTGCCAGCAGCGGACCCCGGGCAGGGATTGAAGGAAAACTGTTTTTT | - | once | TRBJ1-4 | TRBV13
CASSLSGEQYF | TGTGCCAGCAGCTTATCAGGGGAGCAGTACTTC | - | - | TRBJ2-7 | TRBV13
CASSESTGWDTEQYF | TGCGCCAGCAGTGAGTCGACAGGGTGGGATACCGAGCAGTACTTC | TRBD1 | - | TRBJ2-7 | TRBV10-2
CASSLLKTSGYNEQFF | TGTGCCAGCAGTTTATTAAAGACTAGCGGCTACAATGAGCAGTTCTTC | TRBD2 | - | TRBJ2-1 | TRBV27
CASSPDWSSYNSPLHF | TGCGCCAGCAGCCCGGACTGGAGCTCCTATAATTCACCCCTCCACTTT | - | few | TRBJ1-6 | TRBV11-2
CASSLDATGTQYF | TGTGCCAGCAGCTTGGACGCCACAGGTACGCAGTATTTT | - | once | TRBJ2-3 | TRBV5-6
CASSPRESYEQYF | TGTGCCAGCAGCCCTCGAGAGTCCTACGAGCAGTACTTC | - | - | TRBJ2-7 | TRBV21-1
CASSGQEGYYGYTF | TGTGCCAGCAGCGGACAGGAGGGGTACTATGGCTACACCTTC | TRBD1 | - | TRBJ1-2 | TRBV7-9
CASSVGGGAPTGELFF | TGTGCCAGCAGCGTAGGCGGGGGGGCGCCCACCGGGGAGCTGTTTTTT | TRBD2 | - | TRBJ2-2 | TRBV9